The following is a T cell receptor (beta chain) sequence with its context. Antigen specificity is unknown. This sample stems from a study of T-cell memory formation after mild COVID-19. TCRdb re-called the 5' RACE reads with MiXCR, one entry per CDR3 protein. The table records 50,000 or so distinct CDR3 sequences, 25% to 35% of them present only once. Study conclusions and caveats: The authors left the SARS-CoV-2 specificity of second-wave clones peaking on day 37 unconfirmed. Most CD4+ clones that shrank were in CM and EM, while CD8+ ones turned up in EMRA. Contracting clones from day 15 to 85 had balanced CD4/CD8; later expanders favoured CD4+.

The ends were cut back, 2 bases at V and 4 bases at J, with 6 bases in the middle. The CDR3 runs to 12 residues. Germline assignment: CDR1 SGHDT and CDR2 YYEEEE. The chain uses TRBV5-6 and TRBJ1-1; D ambiguous. This clonotype was sampled from a man between 18 and 29 years old who had mild COVID-19 (a few samples of this study predate the infection). Cell type and time point are not known. The sequenced material came from PBMCs or a T cell subset sorted from them (not recorded which). The CDR3 spells CASSFGVTEAFF. In DNA form, the CDR3 reads TGTGCCAGCAGCTTTGGGGTCACTGAAGCTTTCTTT.